This passage covers 4 T cell receptor beta chains from one sample sequenced in a study of graft-versus-host responses after intestinal transplantation listed by TCRdb under 2021. Library method: the immunoSEQ multiplex PCR assay. TCRdb re-hosts the immuneACCESS table, in-frame sequences only. Its copies lack some clones; in the studies checked, an unresolved V gene accounts for under half of them, and the cause for the rest is not known. For this sample there are some 9,600 clones; more than 75% appear just once. In total, the top ten clones hold over 9.5% of the sample. Sequences were derived from PBMCs, sampled approximately 240 days after intestinal transplant. The receptors originated from a human patient who received an intestinal transplant, so some T cells may come from the graft donor.

The chain links TRBV23-1 to TRBJ2-1; D is undetermined. TRBV23-1 qualifies as an ORF whose function is uncertain. The CDR3 loop spans 17 amino acids. V lost 1 base to trimming and J lost 0 bases, with 13 bases between them. This CDR3 is CASSQFRPPDSYNEQFF. CDR3 sequence (DNA): TGCGCCAGCAGTCAATTTCGGCCCCCAGACTCCTACAATGAGCAGTTCTTC.

The J gene is TRBJ2-3, the V gene TRBV18; D call uncertain. Trimming pared 3 bases from V and 2 bases from J, leaving 12 bases between. CDR1 KGHSH and CDR2 LQKENI come from the germline V gene. This CDR3 is built from 15 residues. CDR3 loop: CASSPVVRTTDTQYF. The CDR3 nucleotides are TGTGCCAGCTCACCGGTTGTCAGGACCACAGATACGCAGTATTTT.

The rearrangement uses TRBV27 and TRBJ1-1; a possible D gene is TRBD1 (6 bases). Germline V gene lookup returns CDR1 MNHEY and CDR2 SMNVEV (reference sequence). This CDR3 contains 13 residues. Between the trimmed V and J ends, which lost 4 bases and 5 bases, there was a span of 11 bases. DNA for the CDR3: TGTGCCAGCAGTTCGGGGGCGGGGACTGAAGCTTTCTTT. This codes for CASSSGAGTEAFF.

This chain joins TRBV6-5 and TRBJ2-7; D may be TRBD1 (6 bases). This CDR3 has 11 residues. CDR1 is MNHEY and CDR2 is SVGAGI in the germline V gene. The V end was cut by 6 bases, the J end by 6 bases, with 9 bases between. The CDR3 spells CASSTGSEQYF. The DNA of the CDR3 is TGTGCCAGCAGCACAGGGTCCGAGCAGTACTTC.